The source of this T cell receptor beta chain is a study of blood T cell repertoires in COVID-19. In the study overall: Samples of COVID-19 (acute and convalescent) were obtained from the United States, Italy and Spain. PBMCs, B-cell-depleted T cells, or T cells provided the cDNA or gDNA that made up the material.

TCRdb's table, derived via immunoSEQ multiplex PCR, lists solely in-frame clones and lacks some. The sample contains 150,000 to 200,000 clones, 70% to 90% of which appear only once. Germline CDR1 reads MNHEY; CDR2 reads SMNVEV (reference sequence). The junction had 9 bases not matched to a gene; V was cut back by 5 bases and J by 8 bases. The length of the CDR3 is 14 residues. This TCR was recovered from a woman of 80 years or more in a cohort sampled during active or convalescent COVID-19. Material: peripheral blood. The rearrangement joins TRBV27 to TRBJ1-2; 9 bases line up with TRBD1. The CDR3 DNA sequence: TGTGCCAGCAGTAGCTCGGACAGGGGTAGAGGCTACACCTTC. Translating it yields CASSSSDRGRGYTF.